Following are 23 T cell receptor beta chains from one sample sequenced in a study of blood T cell repertoires in COVID-19. Assay: immunoSEQ multiplex PCR; the TCRdb copy retains only in-frame clones and omits some. Of 50,000 or so clones in the sample, about 90% were seen once. The sample comprised peripheral blood. These receptors were collected from a human donor with active COVID-19. The donor label of this sample is uncertain.

The V call is TRBV9, the J call TRBJ2-5, with 15 bases fitting TRBD2. V dropped 4 bases and J dropped 5; count of bases not matched to a gene: 15. The germline V gene encodes CDR1 SGDLS and CDR2 YYNGEE. The CDR3 length is 19 residues. DNA of the CDR3: TGTGCCAGCAGCTATGGACTAGCGGGGGGGCCCAATTTACGTGAGACCCAGTACTTC. Its protein is CASSYGLAGGPNLRETQYF.

The chain is built from TRBV7-9 and TRBJ1-4; perhaps TRBD1 as D (5 bases). This CDR3 spans 15 amino acids. The V end lost 4 bases, the J end lost 4 bases, and 13 bases lay between the germline ends. Per germline, CDR1 SEHNR and CDR2 FQNEAQ (reference sequence). The CDR3 region has the DNA TGTGCCAGCAGCTCCAACCCGGGACTTAATGAAAAACTGTTTTTT. Its translation: CASSSNPGLNEKLFF.

The V gene is TRBV6-2 or TRBV6-3, the J gene TRBJ2-5, with 16 bases aligning to TRBD2. CDR3 size: 21 residues. J gave up 1 base and V 3 bases, and 14 bases lay outside the gene matches. CDR1 and CDR2 from the germline V gene are MNHEY and SVGEGT. Written as DNA, the CDR3 is TGTGCCAGCAGTTATCCTCTAAAAATGGGACTAGCGGGGGGGCCCCAAGAGACCCAGTACTTC. It yields the protein CASSYPLKMGLAGGPQETQYF.

The V and J genes are TRBV9 and TRBJ2-3; 11 bases align to TRBD2. The CDR3 totals 17 residues. The V gene's germline CDR1 is SGDLS and CDR2 YYNGEE. V was clipped by 7 bases and J by 2 bases; unmatched bases: 12. The CDR3 region is CASSLIAGGLVTDTQYF. For the CDR3, the DNA is TGTGCCAGCTCCCTGATAGCGGGGGGGCTGGTCACAGATACGCAGTATTTT. The whole variable domain, remainder taken from reference TRBV9 and TRBJ2-3, is DSGVTQTPKHLITATGQRVTLRCSPRSGDLSVYWYQQSLDQGLQFLIQYYNGEERAKGNILERFSAQQFPDLHSELNLSSLELGDSALYFCASSLIAGGLVTDTQYFGPGTRLTVL.

V is TRBV24-1 and J is TRBJ2-1, with TRBD1 identical over 8 bases. Germline CDR1 and CDR2: KGHDR and SFDVKD. The V gene end was trimmed by 2 bases and the J gene end by 8 bases; junction bases not matched to a gene: 7. The CDR3 covers 15 residues. The CDR3 loop is CATSDSINRGDEQFF. The CDR3 nucleotides are TGTGCCACCAGTGATTCGATCAACAGGGGGGATGAGCAGTTCTTC.

The chain is built from TRBV4-3 and TRBJ2-3, with TRBD1 identical over 7 bases. This CDR3 has 21 amino acids. Germline V gives CDR1 LGHNA, CDR2 YSLEER. V lost 0 bases and J lost 1; bases outside the gene matches: 19. CDR3 region: CASSQEWRGTATLMGTDTQYF. As DNA, the CDR3 is TGCGCCAGCAGCCAAGAGTGGCGTGGGACAGCGACACTGATGGGCACAGATACGCAGTATTTT.

This clone occurred once. This chain links TRBV2 with TRBJ2-3; D ambiguous. V was cut by 5 bases and J by 2 bases, with 11 bases left in between. The length of the CDR3 is 14 residues. The germline CDR1 and CDR2 sequences are SNHLY and FYNNEI. CDR3 protein: CASSPLLDTDTQYF. CDR3 DNA sequence: TGTGCCAGCAGTCCCCTGCTAGACACAGATACGCAGTATTTT. Filled out from reference TRBV2 and TRBJ2-3, the complete variable domain reads EPEVTQTPSHQVTQMGQEVILRCVPISNHLYFYWYRQILGQKVEFLVSFYNNEISEKSEIFDDQFSVERPDGSNFTLKIRSTKLEDSAMYFCASSPLLDTDTQYFGPGTRLTVL.

A word on this clone: Other DNA sequences within the sample encode an identical CDR3. The chain recombines TRBV7-2 with TRBJ2-6; D is perhaps TRBD2 (6 bases). CDR1 SGHTA and CDR2 FQGNSA come from the germline V gene. The CDR3 consists of 15 residues. Trimming left V 1 base short and J 2 bases short, with 6 bases between. CDR3: CASSLGGAGANVLTF. In DNA form, the CDR3 reads TGTGCCAGCAGCTTAGGGGGGGCTGGGGCCAACGTCCTGACTTTC.

The chain joins TRBV29-1 to TRBJ1-2; TRBD1 agrees at 7 bases. CDR3 size: 13 residues. Per germline, CDR1 SQVTM and CDR2 ANQGSEA. Germline trimming cut 3 bases from V and 4 bases from J; bases unmatched to any gene: 5. The CDR3 bases are TGCAGCGTTGATCTAGCAGGGGGCTATGGCTACACCTTC. Translation: CSVDLAGGYGYTF.

This rearrangement joins TRBV11-2 to TRBJ1-6; possibly TRBD1 for D (6 bases). Germline CDR1 and CDR2: SGHAT and FQNNGV. The germline V and J ends were trimmed by 5 bases and 9 bases, with 23 bases remaining between them. The CDR3 covers 17 residues. The CDR3 DNA follows: TGTGCCAGCAGCCTCCCCTCGACGTGGGGGCTTGGTTCACCCCTCCACTTT. Amino acid sequence: CASSLPSTWGLGSPLHF.

The V gene is TRBV19, the J gene TRBJ1-1; TRBD1 agrees at 7 bases. Germline V lookup: CDR1 LNHDA, CDR2 SQIVND (reference sequence). After removal of 5 bases from V and 11 bases from J, the junction contained 17 bases not matched to a gene. The CDR3 runs to 15 residues. CDR3 DNA: TGTGCCAGTAGTTTAACCGGGACAGAGTCGGACGACGCTTTCTTT. This translates into CASSLTGTESDDAFF.

The chain recombines TRBV7-3 with TRBJ1-3; 8 bases map to TRBD1. The germline CDR1 and CDR2 sequences are SGHTA and FQGTGA. Unmatched junction bases numbered 4, after V lost 4 bases and J lost 8 bases. The CDR3 covers 13 residues. The CDR3 DNA reads as TGTGCCAGCAGCTCTGGACAGGGTGACACCATATATTTT. It specifies CASSSGQGDTIYF.

V usage is TRBV28 and J usage is TRBJ1-2; the match to TRBD1 covers 10 bases. J was trimmed by 7 bases and V by 5 bases; bases with no gene match: 16. The CDR3 sequence is 17 residues long. Germline loops: CDR1 MDHEN, CDR2 SYDVKM. CDR3 nucleotide sequence: TGTGCCAGCAGTCGCCCCGGGACAGGGGACCCCCTCGGTGGCTACACCTTC. Its protein product is CASSRPGTGDPLGGYTF.

V is TRBV6-2 or TRBV6-3 and J is TRBJ2-1; the match to TRBD1 covers 7 bases. CDR1 is MNHEY, CDR2 SVGEGT, per germline. With 6 bases clipped from V and 8 bases from J, the junction kept 10 bases outside the gene matches. The CDR3 extends over 14 amino acids. CDR3 nucleotide sequence: TGTGCCAGCAGCCGAGGGACAGTGCTCGATGAGCAGTTCTTC. It yields the protein CASSRGTVLDEQFF.

V usage is TRBV7-3 and J usage is TRBJ2-7; 12 bases match TRBD2. The CDR3 extends over 13 amino acids. CDR1 and CDR2 from the germline V gene are SGHTA and FQGTGA. After removal of 4 bases from V and 5 bases from J, the junction contained 0 bases not matched to a gene. As DNA, the CDR3 is TGTGCCAGCAGCTGGACTAGCGGGGACGAGCAGTACTTC. Translation: CASSWTSGDEQYF. Combining the CDR3 with reference TRBV7-3 and TRBJ2-7 gives the whole variable domain GAGVSQTPSNKVTEKGKYVELRCDPISGHTALYWYRQSLGQGPEFLIYFQGTGAADDSGLPNDRFFAVRPEGSVSTLKIQRTERGDSAVYLCASSWTSGDEQYFGPGTRLTVT.

V gene TRBV9 combines with J gene TRBJ2-3, with 9 bases matching TRBD2. With V trimmed by 3 bases and J by 1 base, 3 bases remained unmatched. Looked up from germline, CDR1 is SGDLS and CDR2 is YYNGEE. CDR3 length: 15 amino acids. The CDR3 here is CASSASSGGTDTQYF. The CDR3 coding sequence is TGTGCCAGCAGCGCCTCTAGCGGGGGCACAGATACGCAGTATTTT.

This chain joins TRBV5-4 and TRBJ2-7; 10 positions agree with TRBD2. V gave up 2 bases and J gave up 6 bases; unmatched junction bases: 8. CDR3 size: 15 residues. CDR1 and CDR2 from the germline V gene are SGHNT and YYREEE (reference sequence). CDR3 in DNA: TGTGCCAGCAGCTTTCCTAGCGGGGGCGGATCCGAGCAGTACTTC. This encodes CASSFPSGGGSEQYF.

The chain combines TRBV6-2 or TRBV6-3 with TRBJ1-2; D might be TRBD1 (5 bases). Looked up from germline, CDR1 is MNHEY and CDR2 is SVGEGT. V lost 2 bases and J lost 5, with 15 bases in between. This CDR3 comprises 15 residues. CDR3 DNA: TGTGCCAGCAGTTACGGGGCCAGCCGATCTTATGGCTACACCTTC. Translation: CASSYGASRSYGYTF.

The CDR3 region is CASSWTNLNNSPLHF. The CDR3, as DNA: TGTGCCAGCAGTTGGACTAATCTAAATAATTCACCCCTCCACTTT. This chain connects TRBV6-5 to TRBJ1-6, with D unresolved. Germline CDR1 reads MNHEY; CDR2 reads SVGAGI. V dropped 4 bases and J dropped 5 bases, with 12 bases sitting between them. The CDR3 extends over 15 amino acids.

V usage is TRBV11-2 and J usage is TRBJ2-5; TRBD1 matches 8 bases. V trimming: 1 base; J trimming: 4 bases; junction bases outside the gene matches: 8. The CDR3 length is 16 residues. Germline V CDR1 and CDR2: SGHAT, FQNNGV. The CDR3 DNA follows: TGTGCCAGCAGCTTAGGGGCAGGGGGCGCGGGAGAGACCCAGTACTTC. Its protein product is CASSLGAGGAGETQYF. Full variable domain (remainder filled in from reference TRBV11-2 and TRBJ2-5): EAGVAQSPRYKIIEKRQSVAFWCNPISGHATLYWYQQILGQGPKLLIQFQNNGVVDDSQLPKDRFSAERLKGVDSTLKIQPAKLEDSAVYLCASSLGAGGAGETQYFGPGTRLLVL.

The genes are TRBV6-5 and TRBJ1-1, with 8 nucleotides matching TRBD1. The V and J ends lost 5 bases and 9 bases, in that order; junction bases with no gene match: 8. This CDR3 contains 13 residues. Germline CDR1 MNHEY, CDR2 SVGAGI. CDR3 in DNA: TGTGCCAGCAGTCCCCTCCGACAGGGGAAAGCTTTCTTT. This translates into CASSPLRQGKAFF.

The chain links TRBV4-1 to TRBJ2-7, with 9 positions matching TRBD1. The CDR3 length is 14 residues. V was pared by 4 bases and J by 4 bases, with 5 bases of the junction left unmatched. CDR1 MGHRA and CDR2 YSYEKL come from the germline V gene. CDR3 coding DNA: TGCGCCAGCAGCCGAACCGGGACAGGGTACGAGCAGTACTTC. This translates into CASSRTGTGYEQYF.

The chain combines TRBV13 with TRBJ2-5; no definite D call. Trimming pared 5 bases from V and 1 base from J, leaving 14 bases between. The germline CDR1 and CDR2 sequences are PRHDT and FYEKMQ (reference sequence). CDR3 length equals 15 residues. The CDR3 DNA is TGTGCCAGCAGCATCAATCCCGGTTTCCAAGAGACCCAGTACTTC. Its translation is CASSINPGFQETQYF.